The next 30 T cell receptor beta chains were all read from a single sample in a study of identical twins. TCRdb fed the 5' RACE reads into MiXCR, producing one record per CDR3 protein. This sample has roughly 260,000 distinct CDR3 sequences, with 11% to 15% found just once. Source material: memory (CD45RO+) T cells sorted from blood. The receptors derive from a woman between 18 and 29 years old in good health.

This clonotype occurred a few times. The V and J genes are TRBV12-3 or TRBV12-4 and TRBJ2-5, with a tentative D call TRBD2 (7 bases). The CDR3 length is 13 residues. V was trimmed by 6 bases and J by 5 bases, leaving 13 bases between them. CDR3 residues: CASRRGGVETQYF. Written as DNA, the CDR3 is TGTGCCAGCAGAAGGGGGGGGGTGGAGACCCAGTACTTC.

The V call is TRBV11-3, the J call TRBJ2-1, with TRBD2 as a possible D gene (6 bases). CDR3 length: 17 residues. Trimming cost V 5 bases and J 4 bases, with 21 bases left between them. CDR1 is SGHNT, CDR2 YENEEA, per germline. The CDR3 sequence: CASSPPWSGLSYNEQFF. The CDR3 nucleotides read TGTGCCAGCAGCCCCCCTTGGTCGGGACTCTCTTACAATGAGCAGTTCTTC.

This clonotype showed up just a few times. The CDR3 loop is CASSYSSARAQETQYF. CDR3 DNA: TGTGCCAGCAGTTACTCCTCCGCGCGGGCTCAAGAGACCCAGTACTTC. J is TRBJ2-5 and V is TRBV6-5; TRBD2 might be the D (5 bases). Per the germline V gene, CDR1 is MNHEY and CDR2 is SVGAGI. Trimming took 0 bases from V and 2 from J, leaving 13 bases between them. This CDR3 is built from 16 residues.

This chain joins TRBV2 and TRBJ1-5; D gene unclear. The germline V gene has CDR1 SNHLY and CDR2 FYNNEI. The CDR3 loop spans 15 amino acids. V lost 1 base, J lost 2 bases, and 9 bases lay in between. The CDR3 nucleotides read TGTGCCAGCAGTGAAGAGAGACGTGGCAATCAGCCCCAGCATTTT. The encoded protein is CASSEERRGNQPQHF. Filled out from reference TRBV2 and TRBJ1-5, the complete variable domain reads EPEVTQTPSHQVTQMGQEVILRCVPISNHLYFYWYRQILGQKVEFLVSFYNNEISEKSEIFDDQFSVERPDGSNFTLKIRSTKLEDSAMYFCASSEERRGNQPQHFGDGTRLSIL.

This clonotype was found many times. The chain carries TRBV5-1 and TRBJ2-2; perhaps TRBD2 as D (6 bases). There are 15 residues in the CDR3. Trimming removed 3 bases at V and 5 bases at J, with 14 bases between. The germline CDR1 and CDR2 sequences are SGHRS and YFSETQ. The CDR3 here is CASSWGTPRTGELFF. CDR3 sequence (DNA): TGCGCCAGCAGCTGGGGGACTCCTAGAACCGGGGAGCTGTTTTTT.

The rearrangement uses TRBV10-2 and TRBJ2-7; TRBD1 might be the D (6 bases). CDR3 length equals 15 residues. Germline assignment: CDR1 WSHSY and CDR2 SAAADI. With 6 bases removed from V and 0 bases from J, the gap between germline ends came to 15 bases. CDR3 bases: TGCGCCAGCAGCTCCTCCGGGACAACCTCCTACGAGCAGTACTTC. Its protein product is CASSSSGTTSYEQYF.

The genes are TRBV7-9 and TRBJ2-3, with 9 bases lining up with TRBD2. CDR3 size: 14 residues. Trimming took 5 bases from V and 2 from J; bases not matched to a gene: 2. The germline V gene has CDR1 SEHNR and CDR2 FQNEAQ (reference sequence). This chain's CDR3 is CASSRTSVTDTQYF. In DNA form, the CDR3 reads TGTGCCAGCAGCAGGACTAGCGTCACAGATACGCAGTATTTT.

V gene TRBV30 combines with J gene TRBJ2-1; TRBD2 matches 7 bases. Germline CDR1 reads GTSNPN; CDR2 reads SVGIG (reference sequence). Trimming cost V 1 base and J 4 bases; bases outside gene matches: 4. CDR3 length: 14 amino acids. The CDR3 bases are TGTGCCTGGAGTGAGACTAGCAGGTACAATGAGCAGTTCTTC. Its protein product is CAWSETSRYNEQFF.

This clonotype was seen more than once but under ten times. The gene calls are TRBV27 and TRBJ2-7; D unclear. The germline V gene encodes CDR1 MNHEY and CDR2 SMNVEV (reference sequence). This CDR3 comprises 13 residues. Trimming shortened V by 4 bases and J by 4 bases, and 11 bases separated the two germline ends. The CDR3, as DNA: TGTGCCAGCAGTTCGGCCAATCTATACGAGCAGTACTTC. It codes for CASSSANLYEQYF.

This clonotype was detected many times. This chain connects TRBV5-1 to TRBJ2-1; D assignment may be TRBD1 or TRBD2 (5 bases each). CDR1 is SGHRS and CDR2 is YFSETQ in the germline V gene. V was cut by 0 bases and J by 6 bases, with 10 bases left in between. The CDR3 has 14 residues. CDR3 sequence: CASSLANGANEQFF. For the CDR3, the DNA is TGCGCCAGCAGCTTGGCCAACGGGGCCAATGAGCAGTTCTTC.

The genes are TRBV5-1 and TRBJ2-2; D is ambiguous. V was clipped by 2 bases and J by 0 bases, with 8 bases between them. Germline V CDR1 and CDR2: SGHRS, YFSETQ. The CDR3 has 15 residues. The CDR3 reads CASSLDYSNTGELFF. The CDR3 nucleotides are TGCGCCAGCAGCTTAGATTATTCGAACACCGGGGAGCTGTTTTTT.

The chain joins TRBV15 to TRBJ2-7; 9 bases map to TRBD2. Germline V CDR1 and CDR2: LNHNV, YYDKDF (reference sequence). V shed 8 bases and J 4 bases; nucleotides not matched to a gene: 3. The CDR3 is 12 amino acids. The CDR3 nucleotides read TGTGCCACCTCTAGCGGGAATTACGAGCAGTACTTC. This gives the protein CATSSGNYEQYF. Looking up the rest from reference TRBV15 and TRBJ2-7 gives the full variable domain: DAMVIQNPRYQVTQFGKPVTLSCSQTLNHNVMYWYQQKSSQAPKLLFHYYDKDFNNEADTPDNFQSRRPNTSFCFLDIRSPGLGDTAMYLCATSSGNYEQYFGPGTRLTVT.

The sample holds a few counts of this clonotype. The chain links TRBV21-1 to TRBJ1-2. TRBV21-1 is noted as a pseudogene. CDR3 length: 14 amino acids. CDR3 region: CASSKVESAYGYTF. DNA for the CDR3: TGTGCCAGCAGCAAAGTTGAGTCAGCTTATGGCTACACCTTC.

This clonotype was seen ten or more times. The genes are TRBV7-9 and TRBJ2-7; D is ambiguous. This CDR3 region has 13 residues. The V and J ends lost 1 base and 6 bases respectively, with 10 bases between them. From germline, CDR1 is SEHNR and CDR2 FQNEAQ (reference sequence). CDR3 sequence reads: CASSLVSGSEQYF. The CDR3 DNA reads TGTGCCAGCAGCTTAGTTTCTGGGTCCGAGCAGTACTTC.

The chain joins TRBV20-1 to TRBJ2-7; D gene uncertain. V was cut by 5 bases and J by 5 bases, with 22 bases left in between. Germline V gene sequence: CDR1 DFQATT, CDR2 SNEGSKA (reference sequence). There are 15 residues in the CDR3. CDR3 region: CSAFLGPAVHHEQYF. DNA for the CDR3: TGCAGTGCTTTCCTCGGACCCGCGGTTCATCACGAGCAGTACTTC.

V gene TRBV6-1 combines with J gene TRBJ2-3; TRBD2 matches 15 bases. The CDR3 spans 19 residues. J was trimmed by 7 bases and V by 5 bases; bases with no gene match: 16. Germline lookup yields CDR1 MNHNS and CDR2 SASEGT. CDR3 residues: CASSTPPGLAGGPPNTQYF. The CDR3 region has the DNA TGTGCCAGCAGTACCCCCCCGGGACTAGCGGGAGGCCCCCCGAATACGCAGTATTTT.

Many counts were recorded for this clonotype. V is TRBV5-1 and J is TRBJ2-7; tentative D call: TRBD2 (6 bases). Trimming took off 0 bases at V and 7 bases at J, with 14 bases between the two ends. The CDR3 has 14 residues. The germline V gene has CDR1 SGHRS and CDR2 YFSETQ. The CDR3 DNA follows: TGCGCCAGCAGCTTGGACCGGGCCGCGGGAGAGCAGTACTTC. This encodes CASSLDRAAGEQYF.

This clonotype was seen ten or more times. The genes are TRBV25-1 and TRBJ1-2; 7 nucleotides agree with TRBD1. Germline V lookup: CDR1 MGHDK, CDR2 SYGVNS. V trimming: 3 bases; J trimming: 5 bases; junction bases outside the gene matches: 0. This CDR3 contains 12 residues. The DNA of the CDR3 is TGTGCCAGCAGTGACAGGGGGTATGGCTACACCTTC. This translates into CASSDRGYGYTF.

The chain has TRBV7-3 and TRBJ2-3; 12 bases match TRBD2. V lost 4 bases to trimming and J lost 4 bases; unmatched junction nucleotides: 6. The V gene's germline CDR1 is SGHTA and CDR2 FQGTGA. The CDR3 has 16 amino acids. The CDR3 nucleotides read TGTGCCAGCAGCTCTGGACTAGCGGGGTCCGCAGATACGCAGTATTTT. Translation: CASSSGLAGSADTQYF.

In this sample, this clonotype turned up many times. The chain recombines TRBV5-1 with TRBJ2-3; unclear D gene. Germline CDR1 SGHRS, CDR2 YFSETQ. The V gene lost 6 bases and the J gene lost 2 bases, with 13 bases spanning the gap. This CDR3 is built from 14 residues. CDR3 residues: CASKDWSSTDTQYF. CDR3 nucleotides: TGCGCCAGCAAAGACTGGTCTTCCACAGATACGCAGTATTTT.

This sequence joins TRBV10-2 and TRBJ2-7; 9 bases fit TRBD1. Germline CDR1 and CDR2: WSHSY and SAAADI. Trimming at V came to 3 bases and at J to 5 bases, leaving 8 bases not matched to a gene. The CDR3 runs 15 residues. This CDR3 reads CASSDIGTGRDEQYF. The CDR3 coding sequence is TGCGCCAGCAGTGATATCGGGACAGGGAGGGACGAGCAGTACTTC.

This clonotype has a handful of counts. This chain connects TRBV9 to TRBJ2-5, with D possibly TRBD1 on 6 matching bases. Looked up from germline, CDR1 is SGDLS and CDR2 is YYNGEE. V lost 4 bases and J 1 base, leaving 14 bases between the germline ends. The CDR3 runs to 15 residues. In nucleotides, the CDR3 is TGTGCCAGCAGCTCACAAAACAGGGCCCAAGAGACCCAGTACTTC. Translation gives CASSSQNRAQETQYF.

V gene TRBV5-1 combines with J gene TRBJ1-3; D is uncertain. Trimming shortened V by 0 bases and J by 2 bases, and 12 bases separated the two germline ends. Germline V gene lookup returns CDR1 SGHRS and CDR2 YFSETQ. The CDR3 is 16 residues long. In DNA form, the CDR3 reads TGCGCCAGCAGCTTGGCAGGTCTTTCGGCTGGAAACACCATATATTTT. It specifies CASSLAGLSAGNTIYF.

This clonotype occurred a few times. The chain combines TRBV6-5 with TRBJ2-2; D may be TRBD1 or TRBD2 (5 bases each). Germline CDR1 is MNHEY and CDR2 is SVGAGI. Trimming took 3 bases from V and 1 from J, leaving 18 bases between them. The CDR3 is 18 residues long. Here the CDR3 reads CASSYSIPGRGNTGELFF. In DNA form, the CDR3 reads TGTGCCAGCAGTTATTCGATACCGGGAAGGGGGAACACCGGGGAGCTGTTTTTT.

The J gene is TRBJ2-7, the V gene TRBV7-8, with D possibly called TRBD1 or TRBD2 (7 bases each). Trimming stripped 7 bases from V and 5 bases from J, with 18 bases between. The CDR3 is 14 amino acids. The germline gives CDR1 SGHVS, CDR2 FQNEAQ. CDR3 nucleotides: TGTGCCAGCACCGCAGGGGGAGGGGGACACGAGCAGTACTTC. Translated, it gives CASTAGGGGHEQYF.

The chain employs TRBV6-1 and TRBJ2-1; no clear D gene. The length of the CDR3 is 12 residues. Looked up from germline, CDR1 is MNHNS and CDR2 is SASEGT. V dropped 1 base and J dropped 12 bases, with 10 bases sitting between them. The DNA for the CDR3 is TGTGCCAGCAGTGAAGAGGGTCCAAGGCAGTTCTTC. Its protein product is CASSEEGPRQFF.

This chain connects TRBV30 to TRBJ2-2; D may be TRBD1 (7 bases). Germline lookup yields CDR1 GTSNPN and CDR2 SVGIG (reference sequence). The CDR3 spans 16 residues. V lost 0 bases and J lost 4, with 15 bases in between. Here the CDR3 DNA reads TGTGCCTGGAGTGTACGCGGCAGGGGGGTCACCGGGGAGCTGTTTTTT. Translation gives CAWSVRGRGVTGELFF.

This clonotype turned up a few times. The V call is TRBV5-6, the J call TRBJ1-1, with D hard to call. Trimming removed 2 bases from V and 1 base from J, with 6 bases in between. Germline V CDR1 and CDR2: SGHDT, YYEEEE. The CDR3 loop spans 13 amino acids. CDR3 region: CASSFETNTEAFF. CDR3 in DNA: TGTGCCAGCAGCTTCGAGACGAACACTGAAGCTTTCTTT.

The CDR3, as DNA: TGCGCCAGCAGCTTGGGCATTGGGGGAAAGTACGAGCAGTACTTC. The encoded protein is CASSLGIGGKYEQYF. The rearrangement uses TRBV5-1 and TRBJ2-7; the D gene could be TRBD1 or TRBD2 (5 bases each). The CDR3 sequence is 15 residues long. The germline CDR1 and CDR2 sequences are SGHRS and YFSETQ. Trimming shortened V by 0 bases and J by 4 bases, and 14 bases separated the two germline ends.

This chain joins TRBV5-6 and TRBJ2-7; unclear D gene. V lost 4 bases and J 5 bases, leaving 13 bases between the germline ends. CDR3 length equals 13 residues. CDR1 and CDR2 (germline): SGHDT, YYEEEE. The CDR3 region has the DNA TGTGCCAGCAGCATCGGGCCCCGCCACGAGCAGTACTTC. Translation gives CASSIGPRHEQYF.